This passage covers 14 T cell receptor beta chains from one sample sequenced in a study of cytomegalovirus exposure and HLA in healthy donors. PCR amplification relied on 60 Vbeta primers (plus 13 Jbeta primers). TCRdb keeps only in-frame clones here, not all; method: immunoSEQ multiplex PCR. The data show more than 70,000 clones, 70% to 80% seen once. Sample: PBMCs. The source is a woman between 50 and 59 years old in good health and CMV-seropositive.

The genes are TRBV9 and TRBJ2-3; D possibly corresponds to TRBD2 (6 bases). This CDR3 region has 14 residues. Between the trimmed V and J ends, which lost 2 bases and 4 bases, there was a span of 11 bases. CDR1 is SGDLS, CDR2 YYNGEE, per germline. CDR3 amino acids: CASSVGGNADTQYF. The DNA of the CDR3 is TGTGCCAGCAGCGTGGGCGGGAACGCAGATACGCAGTATTTT.

Concerning this clone: The same CDR3 is also encoded by other DNA sequences in this sample. The rearrangement uses TRBV11-2 and TRBJ2-5, with 15 bases aligning to TRBD2. Unmatched junction bases numbered 5, after V lost 4 bases and J lost 5 bases. Germline V gene lookup returns CDR1 SGHAT and CDR2 FQNNGV. This CDR3 comprises 16 residues. CDR3: CASSSGLAGGGETQYF. In DNA form, the CDR3 reads TGTGCCAGCAGCTCCGGACTAGCGGGAGGGGGGGAGACCCAGTACTTC.

This sequence joins TRBV30 and TRBJ2-1; TRBD2 matches 8 bases. J lost 8 bases, V lost 2 bases, and 14 bases had no gene match. The CDR3 contains 16 residues. Germline CDR1 is GTSNPN and CDR2 is SVGIG (reference sequence). The CDR3 here is CAWSFGLASVFDEQFF. CDR3 in DNA: TGTGCCTGGAGTTTTGGACTAGCTTCTGTTTTCGATGAGCAGTTCTTC.

This chain joins TRBV14 and TRBJ2-2; D is undetermined. Germline V gene lookup returns CDR1 SGHDN and CDR2 FVKESK. This CDR3 comprises 15 residues. With 1 base removed from V and 1 base from J, the gap between germline ends came to 7 bases. CDR3 protein: CASSQVAGNTGELFF. CDR3 nucleotides: TGTGCCAGCAGCCAAGTCGCAGGGAACACCGGGGAGCTGTTTTTT.

The chain has TRBV6-4 and TRBJ2-1; no definite D call. V was trimmed by 4 bases and J by 5 bases, leaving 12 bases between them. The CDR3 spans 14 residues. Germline lookup yields CDR1 MRHNA and CDR2 SNTAGT. The CDR3, as DNA: TGTGCCAGCAGTGTTCAGCTAGATCACAATGAGCAGTTCTTC. Protein: CASSVQLDHNEQFF.

The V call is TRBV28, the J call TRBJ2-4; D is perhaps TRBD1 (5 bases). The ends were cut back, 1 base at V and 1 base at J, with 5 bases in the middle. Germline V CDR1 and CDR2: MDHEN, SYDVKM. The CDR3 loop spans 14 amino acids. CDR3 protein: CASSLSGAKNIQYF. For the CDR3, the DNA is TGTGCCAGCAGTTTATCAGGGGCCAAAAACATTCAGTACTTC.

V and J are TRBV2 and TRBJ2-1; D unclear. CDR1 is SNHLY, CDR2 FYNNEI, per germline. Trimming cost V 5 bases and J 4 bases, with 15 bases left between them. The CDR3 length is 15 residues. The CDR3 protein is CASSRETGTYNEQFF. CDR3 coding DNA: TGTGCCAGCAGTAGAGAGACTGGAACGTACAATGAGCAGTTCTTC.

The chain links TRBV6-5 to TRBJ1-6, with 7 bases that match TRBD1. Germline-derived CDR1 and CDR2 are MNHEY and SVGAGI. V lost 5 bases and J lost 7; bases outside the gene matches: 8. This CDR3 spans 15 amino acids. CDR3 in amino acids: CASSKETGINSPLHF. In nucleotides, the CDR3 is TGTGCCAGCAGTAAGGAGACAGGGATAAATTCACCCCTCCACTTT.

This clone was counted only a few times. This chain connects TRBV7-2 to TRBJ1-5; 10 bases fit TRBD1. Germline CDR1 is SGHTA and CDR2 is FQGNSA. The CDR3 length is 16 residues. V lost 5 bases, J lost 7 bases, and 11 bases stayed unmatched. This CDR3 is CASSRPTGGAGQPQHF. Written as DNA, the CDR3 is TGTGCCAGCAGCAGACCGACAGGGGGCGCAGGGCAGCCCCAGCATTTT.

V is TRBV10-1 and J is TRBJ2-7, with a tentative D call TRBD1 (5 bases). Germline CDR1 reads WNHNN; CDR2 reads SYGVQD (reference sequence). The V gene lost 10 bases and the J gene lost 2 bases, with 18 bases spanning the gap. CDR3 length: 14 residues. Written as DNA, the CDR3 is TGCGCCACCTCCTCAGGGTATCGGGCCTACGAGCAGTACTTC. It is translated as CATSSGYRAYEQYF.

This clone occurred a few times. The genes are TRBV19 and TRBJ2-3; 9 bases are a match to TRBD2. CDR3 length: 13 amino acids. J gave up 4 bases and V 8 bases, and 4 bases lay outside the gene matches. Germline V lookup: CDR1 LNHDA, CDR2 SQIVND (reference sequence). CDR3 sequence (DNA): TGTGCCAGTGGTCGGACTAGCGCAGATACGCAGTATTTT. Residues: CASGRTSADTQYF.

The chain recombines TRBV7-3 with TRBJ1-5; D gene uncertain. The CDR3 sequence is 16 residues long. Trimming took off 2 bases at V and 1 base at J, with 12 bases between the two ends. Per the germline V gene, CDR1 is SGHTA and CDR2 is FQGTGA. CDR3 loop: CASSLLEGASNQPQHF. The CDR3 nucleotides read TGTGCCAGCAGCTTACTTGAGGGCGCAAGCAATCAGCCCCAGCATTTT.

The chain couples TRBV7-8 to TRBJ2-2; 8 bases line up with TRBD2. This CDR3 spans 17 amino acids. The trim removed 2 bases at V and 5 bases at J, leaving 10 bases unmatched. CDR1 is SGHVS and CDR2 is FQNEAQ in the germline V gene. The CDR3 coding sequence is TGTGCCAGCAGCTTAATAGGATCCGGGGGGGGTACCGGGGAGCTGTTTTTT. It yields the protein CASSLIGSGGGTGELFF.

CDR3 nucleotide sequence: TGCGCCAGCAGCCAAGATCTCCGGACTAGACAAGGAATCGAGCAGTACTTC. Translation: CASSQDLRTRQGIEQYF. The V call is TRBV4-3, the J call TRBJ2-7, with TRBD2 matching 7 bases. From germline, CDR1 is LGHNA and CDR2 YSLEER. With 0 bases clipped from V and 6 bases from J, the junction kept 14 bases outside the gene matches. The CDR3 loop spans 17 amino acids.